Listed here are 16 T cell receptor beta chains from one sample, sequenced in a study of regulatory T cells in long-lasting Graves disease. iRepertoire HTBI primers and Arm-PCR of CDR3 regions built TCR beta libraries. One entry per CDR3 protein results from TCRdb running MiXCR on the multiplex PCR reads. The sample holds approximately 500,000 distinct CDR3 sequences, 20% to 25% seen once. Indicated time point: persistent/refractory GD, antithyroid drugs over 5 years with positive TRAb. PBMC-derived RNA was used for the TCR library. The sample here was peripheral blood mononuclear cells (PBMCs), taken when the disease was refractory, from a patient treated with antithyroid drugs. Receptors originate from a female donor with Graves disease.

This clonotype appeared many times. This rearrangement joins TRBV30 to TRBJ1-5; 8 bases agree with TRBD1. The V gene end was trimmed by 5 bases and the J gene end by 7 bases; junction bases not matched to a gene: 7. Germline V CDR1 and CDR2: GTSNPN, SVGIG (reference sequence). The CDR3 has 13 amino acids. DNA for the CDR3: TGTGCCTGGGACAGGGGAGACGAACAGCCCCAGCATTTT. It encodes CAWDRGDEQPQHF.

The sample holds a few counts of this clonotype. This sequence joins TRBV7-2 and TRBJ2-7; no clear D gene. Germline V gives CDR1 SGHTA, CDR2 FQGNSA. With 2 bases removed from V and 6 bases from J, the gap between germline ends came to 8 bases. CDR3 length equals 12 residues. The chain's CDR3 is CASSLSASEQYF. The CDR3 nucleotides read TGTGCCAGCAGCTTAAGCGCGAGCGAGCAGTACTTC.

The chain recombines TRBV30 with TRBJ1-1; the D gene is possibly TRBD1 (5 bases). The CDR3 loop spans 16 amino acids. The germline gives CDR1 GTSNPN, CDR2 SVGIG (reference sequence). The ends were cut back, 1 base at V and 5 bases at J, with 20 bases in the middle. The CDR3 DNA sequence: TGTGCCTGGAGTGCGGGGGTTAGGTATCTAAGGACTGAAGCTTTCTTT. Protein: CAWSAGVRYLRTEAFF. Full variable domain (outside the CDR3, taken from reference TRBV30 and TRBJ1-1): SQTIHQWPATLVQPVGSPLSLECTVEGTSNPNLYWYRQAAGRGLQLLFYSVGIGQISSEVPQNLSASRPQDRQFILSSKKLLLSDSGFYLCAWSAGVRYLRTEAFFGQGTRLTVV.

This clonotype appeared a few times. J is TRBJ1-2 and V is TRBV4-1; weak D call: TRBD1 (5 bases). Between the trimmed V and J ends, which lost 0 bases and 5 bases, there was a span of 13 bases. Germline V gene data show CDR1 as MGHRA and CDR2 as YSYEKL. This CDR3 region has 15 residues. CDR3 loop: CASSQEPGTAYGYTF. The CDR3 coding sequence is TGCGCCAGCAGCCAAGAGCCGGGGACGGCGTATGGCTACACCTTC.

Ten or more counts support this clonotype. The J gene is TRBJ1-5, the V gene TRBV6-1, with TRBD1 matching 7 bases. The CDR3 runs 13 residues. Germline-derived CDR1 and CDR2 are MNHNS and SASEGT. V lost 6 bases to trimming and J lost 8 bases; unmatched junction nucleotides: 7. The CDR3 loop is CASSRGVNEPQHF. In DNA form, the CDR3 reads TGTGCCAGCAGCAGGGGGGTGAACGAGCCCCAGCATTTT.

This clonotype was picked up many times. Here the CDR3 reads CASSPPLQETQYF. The DNA for the CDR3 is TGTGCCAGCAGCCCGCCGCTTCAAGAGACCCAGTACTTC. The V gene is TRBV18, the J gene TRBJ2-5, with D uncertain. The CDR3 totals 13 residues. Per the germline V gene, CDR1 is KGHSH and CDR2 is LQKENI. V was trimmed by 8 bases and J by 2 bases, leaving 12 bases between them.

The chain carries TRBV20-1 and TRBJ2-3, with 11 bases matching TRBD2. The CDR3 runs to 15 residues. V gave up 0 bases and J gave up 5 bases; unmatched junction bases: 4. Germline-derived CDR1 and CDR2 are DFQATT and SNEGSKA (reference sequence). The CDR3, as DNA: TGCAGTGCTAGAGAACTAGCGGGAGTGGGAGATACGCAGTATTTT. Its protein is CSARELAGVGDTQYF.

This clonotype was found many times. The chain has TRBV5-1 and TRBJ1-1, with D possibly matching TRBD1 (6 bases). Germline values: CDR1 SGHRS, CDR2 YFSETQ. The CDR3 is 15 amino acids. Trimming took 0 bases from V and 5 from J, leaving 14 bases between them. CDR3 DNA sequence: TGCGCCAGCAGCTTGGGGCACGATACAGGGACTGAAGCTTTCTTT. It translates to CASSLGHDTGTEAFF.

The table lists this clonotype with a few counts. V usage is TRBV5-1 and J usage is TRBJ2-7, with D possibly TRBD2 on 6 matching bases. The CDR3 consists of 15 residues. V was shortened by 0 bases and J by 2 bases, with 12 bases between the two germline ends. Looked up from germline, CDR1 is SGHRS and CDR2 is YFSETQ. The CDR3 reads CASSLEAASAYEQYF. Here the CDR3 DNA reads TGCGCCAGCAGCTTGGAAGCGGCTAGCGCCTACGAGCAGTACTTC.

This clonotype was seen only a few times. This rearrangement joins TRBV7-9 to TRBJ1-2; D gene unclear. This CDR3 comprises 14 residues. Germline values: CDR1 SEHNR, CDR2 FQNEAQ (reference sequence). V shed 2 bases and J shed 5 bases, with 12 bases lying between them. The CDR3 coding sequence is TGTGCCAGCAGCTTAAACGGCTACATGTATGGCTACACCTTC. It encodes CASSLNGYMYGYTF. Full variable domain (rest looked up from reference TRBV7-9 and TRBJ1-2): DTGVSQNPRHKITKRGQNVTFRCDPISEHNRLYWYRQTLGQGPEFLTYFQNEAQLEKSRLLSDRFSAERPKGSFSTLEIQRTEQGDSAMYLCASSLNGYMYGYTFGSGTRLTVV.

This clonotype was picked up many times. V and J are TRBV6-1 and TRBJ2-5; TRBD2 agrees at 11 bases. V shed 5 bases, J shed 5 bases, and the junction held 13 bases outside the gene matches. The CDR3 runs to 17 residues. Germline CDR1 MNHNS, CDR2 SASEGT. CDR3 region: CASSLTTSGRWDETQYF. The CDR3 DNA reads as TGTGCCAGCAGTCTTACCACTAGCGGGAGATGGGATGAGACCCAGTACTTC.

This clonotype appeared many times. This chain connects TRBV11-2 to TRBJ1-2; 7 nucleotides line up with TRBD1. The CDR3 sequence is 15 residues long. Germline CDR1 reads SGHAT; CDR2 reads FQNNGV. Trimming cost V 5 bases and J 4 bases; bases outside gene matches: 10. CDR3 protein: CASSPITDRPYGYTF. CDR3 coding DNA: TGTGCCAGCAGCCCCATTACGGACAGGCCCTATGGCTACACCTTC. Complete variable domain (other parts from reference TRBV11-2 and TRBJ1-2): EAGVAQSPRYKIIEKRQSVAFWCNPISGHATLYWYQQILGQGPKLLIQFQNNGVVDDSQLPKDRFSAERLKGVDSTLKIQPAKLEDSAVYLCASSPITDRPYGYTFGSGTRLTVV.

This clonotype was observed at least ten times. The chain employs TRBV7-9 and TRBJ1-1; the D is unclear. The CDR3 is 16 residues long. Germline V gene lookup returns CDR1 SEHNR and CDR2 FQNEAQ (reference sequence). V shed 6 bases and J shed 0 bases, with 17 bases lying between them. The CDR3 nucleotides read TGTGCCAGCAGGAAGACGTCGGGCCTTCTGAACACTGAAGCTTTCTTT. This sequence encodes CASRKTSGLLNTEAFF.

The chain carries TRBV30 and TRBJ2-7; D possibly corresponds to TRBD1 (6 bases). Germline V CDR1 and CDR2: GTSNPN, SVGIG (reference sequence). Trimming cost V 0 bases and J 6 bases, with 9 bases left between them. This CDR3 is 12 amino acids long. CDR3 in amino acids: CAWSVQGSEQYF. The CDR3 DNA follows: TGTGCCTGGAGTGTACAGGGTAGCGAGCAGTACTTC.

The genes are TRBV28 and TRBJ1-3; TRBD1 is a possible D gene (5 bases). CDR3 length equals 14 residues. CDR1 and CDR2 from the germline V gene are MDHEN and SYDVKM. Trimming took 3 bases from V and 8 from J, leaving 14 bases between them. CDR3 in DNA: TGTGCCAGCAGTTTCGGGAGGGAAGGGGACACCATATATTTT. This translates into CASSFGREGDTIYF.

The chain employs TRBV11-2 and TRBJ2-1; D might be TRBD1 or TRBD2, each matching 5 bases. The CDR3 totals 14 residues. With 1 base removed from V and 4 bases from J, the gap between germline ends came to 8 bases. In germline, CDR1 is SGHAT, CDR2 FQNNGV. CDR3 nucleotide sequence: TGTGCCAGCAGCTTAGCTGGGGGTTACAATGAGCAGTTCTTC. Translated: CASSLAGGYNEQFF.